Detailed here is one T cell receptor beta chain. Its antigen is currently unknown. At one end, the junction sequence differs from germline, possibly due to a read error. Germline V gene lookup returns CDR1 SGHRS and CDR2 YFSETQ. The CDR3 runs to 16 residues. This entry belongs to a study of monozygotic twins with cystic fibrosis. Study information: Libraries were built from 3 to 3.5 micrograms of fragmented DNA using about 14 PCR cycles.

Overall study findings and caveats: The repertoire was suggested to be naive-dominated, clonality median around 0.0089.

Sequenced by immunoSEQ multiplex PCR; TCRdb stores in-frame clones only, minus some. The sample yields 25,000 to 30,000 clones, 90% seen once. The sequence derives from a girl aged 2-10 years with cystic fibrosis. The rearrangement uses TRBV5-1 and TRBJ2-1; weak D call: TRBD1 (5 bases). The sample comprised blood. CDR3 loop: CASTLDPGQNYNEQFF. In DNA, the CDR3 is TGCGCCAGCACCTTGGATCCAGGACAAAACTACAATGAGCAGTTCTTC.